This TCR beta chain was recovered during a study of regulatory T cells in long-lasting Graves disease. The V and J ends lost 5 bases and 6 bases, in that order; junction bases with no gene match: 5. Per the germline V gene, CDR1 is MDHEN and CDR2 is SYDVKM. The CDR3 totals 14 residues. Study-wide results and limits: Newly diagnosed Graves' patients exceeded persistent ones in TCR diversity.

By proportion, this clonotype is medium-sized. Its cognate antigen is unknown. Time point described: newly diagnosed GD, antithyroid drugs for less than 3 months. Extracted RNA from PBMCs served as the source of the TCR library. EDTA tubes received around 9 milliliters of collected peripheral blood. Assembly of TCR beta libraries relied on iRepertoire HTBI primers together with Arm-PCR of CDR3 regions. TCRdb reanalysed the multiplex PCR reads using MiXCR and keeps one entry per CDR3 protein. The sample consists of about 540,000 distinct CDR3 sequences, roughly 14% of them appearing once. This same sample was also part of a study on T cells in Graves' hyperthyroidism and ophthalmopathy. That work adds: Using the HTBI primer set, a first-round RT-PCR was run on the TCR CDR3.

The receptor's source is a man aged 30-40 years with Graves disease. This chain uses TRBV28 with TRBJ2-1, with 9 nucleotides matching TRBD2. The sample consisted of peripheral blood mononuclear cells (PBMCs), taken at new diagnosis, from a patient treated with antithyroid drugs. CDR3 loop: CASSAGGGLNEQFF. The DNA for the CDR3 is TGTGCCAGCAGTGCGGGGGGGGGACTCAATGAGCAGTTCTTC.